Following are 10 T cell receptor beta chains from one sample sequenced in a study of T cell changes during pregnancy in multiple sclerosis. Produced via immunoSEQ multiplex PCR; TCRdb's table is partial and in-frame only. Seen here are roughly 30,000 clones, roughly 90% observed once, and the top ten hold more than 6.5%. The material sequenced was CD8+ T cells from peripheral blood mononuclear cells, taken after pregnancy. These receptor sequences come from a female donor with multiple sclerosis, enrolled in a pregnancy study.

The CDR3 DNA follows: TGCGCCAGCAGTCGACTAGCGGGAGGGACCGGGGAGCTGTTTTTT. It is translated as CASSRLAGGTGELFF. The V call is TRBV4-1, the J call TRBJ2-2, with 14 bases lining up with TRBD2. CDR3 length: 15 residues. V shed 6 bases, J shed 5 bases, and the junction held 2 bases outside the gene matches. CDR1 MGHRA and CDR2 YSYEKL come from the germline V gene.

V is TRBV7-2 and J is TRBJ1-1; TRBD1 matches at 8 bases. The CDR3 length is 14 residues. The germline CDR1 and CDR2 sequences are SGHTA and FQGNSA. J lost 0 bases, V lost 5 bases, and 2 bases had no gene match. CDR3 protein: CASSQGQVNTEAFF. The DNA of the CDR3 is TGTGCCAGCAGCCAGGGACAGGTGAACACTGAAGCTTTCTTT.

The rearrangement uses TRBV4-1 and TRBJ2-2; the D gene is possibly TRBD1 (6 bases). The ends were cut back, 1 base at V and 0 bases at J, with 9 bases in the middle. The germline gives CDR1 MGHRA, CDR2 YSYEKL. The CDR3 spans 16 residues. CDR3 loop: CASSQVGGSNTGELFF. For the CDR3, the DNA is TGCGCCAGCAGCCAAGTAGGGGGTTCGAACACCGGGGAGCTGTTTTTT.

The CDR3 coding sequence is TGTGCCAGCAGCTCACTAGCATCTCTCACTTCAGATACGCAGTATTTT. As protein: CASSSLASLTSDTQYF. This chain joins TRBV27 and TRBJ2-3; TRBD2 is a possible D gene (6 bases). The germline CDR1 and CDR2 sequences are MNHEY and SMNVEV (reference sequence). The CDR3 is 16 residues long. Trimming left V 6 bases short and J 4 bases short, with 20 bases between.

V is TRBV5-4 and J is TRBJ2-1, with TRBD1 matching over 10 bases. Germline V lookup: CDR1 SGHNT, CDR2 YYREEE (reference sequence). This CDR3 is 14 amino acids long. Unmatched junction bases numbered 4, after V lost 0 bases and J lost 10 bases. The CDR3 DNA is TGTGCCAGCAGCTTGGCCGGGACAGGGGACGAGCAGTTCTTC. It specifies CASSLAGTGDEQFF.

CDR3 in DNA: TGTGCCAGCAGTTTCAGGCAGGTAAACACTGAAGCTTTCTTT. Translation gives CASSFRQVNTEAFF. This chain links TRBV27 with TRBJ1-1; D gene ambiguous. V lost 3 bases to trimming and J lost 2 bases, with 10 bases between them. In germline, CDR1 is MNHEY, CDR2 SMNVEV (reference sequence). The CDR3 totals 14 residues.

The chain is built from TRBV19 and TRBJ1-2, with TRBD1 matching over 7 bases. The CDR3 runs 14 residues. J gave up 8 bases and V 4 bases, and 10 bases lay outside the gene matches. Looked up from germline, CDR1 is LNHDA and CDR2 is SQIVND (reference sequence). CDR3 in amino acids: CASSNWDSSRGYTF. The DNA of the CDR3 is TGTGCCAGTAGTAACTGGGACAGTTCAAGGGGCTACACCTTC. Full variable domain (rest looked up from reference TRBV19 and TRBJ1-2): DGGITQSPKYLFRKEGQNVTLSCEQNLNHDAMYWYRQDPGQGLRLIYYSQIVNDFQKGDIAEGYSVSREKKESFPLTVTSAQKNPTAFYLCASSNWDSSRGYTFGSGTRLTVV.

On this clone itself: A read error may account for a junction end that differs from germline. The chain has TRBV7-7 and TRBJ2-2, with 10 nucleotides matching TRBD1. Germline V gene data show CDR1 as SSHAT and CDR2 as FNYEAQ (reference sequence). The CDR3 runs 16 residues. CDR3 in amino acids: CASSPLTGGGTGELFF. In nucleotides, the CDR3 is TGTGCTAGCAGCCCTCTGACAGGGGGCGGAACCGGGGAGCTGTTTTTT. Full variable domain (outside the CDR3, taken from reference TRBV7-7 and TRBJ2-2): GAGVSQSPRYKVTKRGQDVTLRCDPISSHATLYWYQQALGQGPEFLTYFNYEAQPDKSGLPSDRFSAERPEGSISTLTIQRTEQRDSAMYRCASSPLTGGGTGELFFGEGSRLTVL.

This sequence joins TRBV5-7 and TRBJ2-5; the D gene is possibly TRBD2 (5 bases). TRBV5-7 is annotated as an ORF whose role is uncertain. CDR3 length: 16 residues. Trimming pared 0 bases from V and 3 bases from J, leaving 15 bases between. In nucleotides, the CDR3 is TGTGCCAGCAGCTTGGTTTATCGAGCGGAAAAAGAGACCCAGTACTTC. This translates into CASSLVYRAEKETQYF.

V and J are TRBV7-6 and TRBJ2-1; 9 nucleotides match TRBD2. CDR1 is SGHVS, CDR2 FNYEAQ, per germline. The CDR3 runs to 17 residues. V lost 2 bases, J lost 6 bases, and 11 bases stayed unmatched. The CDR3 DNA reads TGTGCCAGCAGCTTACCCCTGTCTAGCGGGAATGGCAATGAGCAGTTCTTC. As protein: CASSLPLSSGNGNEQFF.